This record looks at one T cell receptor (beta chain) sequence and its context. Assay used: immunoSEQ multiplex PCR; TCRdb lists only in-frame clones, some missing. This table has fewer than 65,000 clones, approximately 80% appearing once. The data were taken from a study of radiotherapy plus CTLA-4 blockade in lung cancer. Germline lookup yields CDR1 LGHNA and CDR2 YSLEER. V shed 2 bases and J 8 bases; nucleotides not matched to a gene: 2. The CDR3 is 13 amino acids. This specimen was peripheral blood, taken from a patient treated with radiotherapy plus ipilimumab. This sequence was found in a human donor with non-small cell lung cancer whose response to radiotherapy plus ipilimumab could not be evaluated. This chain links TRBV4-3 with TRBJ2-3; the match to TRBD2 covers 9 bases. The DNA for the CDR3 is TGCGCCAGCAGCCAAAAACTAGCGGGTACGCAGTATTTT. Translation gives CASSQKLAGTQYF.